This T cell receptor beta chain was obtained from a study of T cell responses to AZD1222 COVID-19 vaccine. Study results and limitations: There were vaccine-associated CD4 TCRs across spike, dominant at 160-218 and 743-854. Repertoires were obtained solely post-peak T cell response. Most donors were white British, females outnumbered males, and clonal diversity was possibly underestimated.

Comments on this clone: The antigen is undetermined.

Assay used: immunoSEQ multiplex PCR; TCRdb lists only in-frame clones, some missing. The table shows 80,000 to 95,000 clones, with roughly nine tenths occurring only once. Trimming at V came to 0 bases and at J to 7 bases, leaving 6 bases not matched to a gene. This CDR3 has 15 residues. CDR1 is LNHNV and CDR2 is YYDKDF in the germline V gene (reference sequence). The chain carries TRBV15 and TRBJ2-3; 8 bases fit TRBD2. The input for sequencing was peripheral blood, taken on day 0 of MenACWY control vaccination. This clonotype was obtained from an adult in good health. CDR3 nucleotides: TGTGCCACCAGCAGAGATAGAAGCGGGGGAAATACGCAGTATTTT. Residues: CATSRDRSGGNTQYF.